The rows below give T cell receptor beta chains drawn from one sample of a study of identical twins. Via MiXCR, TCRdb re-called the 5' RACE reads, giving one row per CDR3 protein. Of 690,000 or so distinct CDR3 sequences listed, 5.5% to 7.5% are singletons. What was sequenced was naive T cells sorted from blood. The receptors derive from a young man in good health. The conserved cysteine and the conserved F or W are not part of the CDR3 here. The order of the fields is D gene, J gene, V gene, CDR3 protein. The D gene is left open where the match is weak.

>-|TRBJ2-3|TRBV2
ASWGSTDTQY
>TRBD2|TRBJ2-3|TRBV12-3/TRBV12-4
ASTVPGLAGTDTQY
>-|TRBJ2-3|TRBV25-1
ATSQVILTTDTQY
>TRBD2|TRBJ2-3|TRBV5-1
ASSPGLAGERTDTQY
>TRBD2|TRBJ2-1|TRBV4-1
ASSQDDGGGSYNEQF
>-|TRBJ2-1|TRBV6-5
ASSYSGGAAGNEQF
>TRBD1|TRBJ2-5|TRBV29-1
SVIPHAGGSQETQY
>-|TRBJ2-1|TRBV5-1
ASSPGGPPGNEQF
>TRBD1|TRBJ1-5|TRBV4-1
ASSQDYSGQGAVQPQH
>TRBD2|TRBJ2-3|TRBV20-1
SATPLAGLKDTQY
>TRBD2|TRBJ2-3|TRBV12-3/TRBV12-4
ASSTGTSGRKTDTQY
>TRBD1|TRBJ1-1|TRBV20-1
SARDDRGTNTEAF
>-|TRBJ2-1|TRBV5-1
ASSPPSVAAITVEQF
>-|TRBJ2-1|TRBV7-2
ASSLGGLDEQF
>TRBD1|TRBJ2-1|TRBV12-3/TRBV12-4
ASSPEGADEQF
>-|TRBJ2-7|TRBV11-2
ASSLDDVPGRAFIYEQY
>-|TRBJ1-1|TRBV29-1
SVEGLVNTEAF
>-|TRBJ2-4|TRBV6-4
ASSEGPSYPGNIQY
>-|TRBJ1-1|TRBV5-5
ASSLATGRTNTEAF
>TRBD1|TRBJ2-7|TRBV7-3
ASSRTGDGEQY
>-|TRBJ2-7|TRBV19
ASKTGTTSYEQY
>TRBD2|TRBJ2-3|TRBV11-2
ASSSGLALNTDTQY
>TRBD2|TRBJ2-3|TRBV20-1
SALGTSGTDTQY
>-|TRBJ1-2|TRBV6-2/TRBV6-3
ASSYSGSSGYT